Listed here are 16 T cell receptor beta chains from one sample, sequenced in a study of PD-L1 blockade in urothelial cancer. Assay used: immunoSEQ multiplex PCR; TCRdb lists only in-frame clones, some missing. The sample yields tens of thousands of clones, approximately 80% seen once. This specimen consisted of PBMCs, obtained around atezolizumab (anti-PD-L1) treatment. Receptor source: a man in his sixties or seventies with urothelial cancer.

This chain links TRBV5-6 with TRBJ1-1; possible D gene TRBD1, 5 bases. Germline values: CDR1 SGHDT, CDR2 YYEEEE. V lost 3 bases and J 1 base, leaving 16 bases between the germline ends. The CDR3 is 16 amino acids. DNA of the CDR3: TGTGCCAGCAGCTCGAGGGACTCCTTAAGGAACACTGAAGCTTTCTTT. It encodes CASSSRDSLRNTEAFF.

CDR3 amino acids: CSAPRENEQFF. As DNA, the CDR3 is TGCAGTGCTCCAAGGGAGAATGAGCAGTTCTTC. V gene TRBV20-1 combines with J gene TRBJ2-1, with D possibly matching TRBD2 (5 bases). This CDR3 region has 11 residues. V was shortened by 5 bases and J by 7 bases, with 9 bases between the two germline ends. Germline CDR1 is DFQATT and CDR2 is SNEGSKA (reference sequence).

CDR3 DNA sequence: TGTGCCAGCAGTGAAGGGCAGGACAATCAGCCCCAGCATTTT. This sequence encodes CASSEGQDNQPQHF. The chain recombines TRBV6-1 with TRBJ1-5; D is undetermined. Germline V lookup: CDR1 MNHNS, CDR2 SASEGT. With 1 base removed from V and 3 bases from J, the gap between germline ends came to 7 bases. The CDR3 consists of 14 residues.

A single count supports this clone. V gene TRBV6-5 combines with J gene TRBJ1-4, with D perhaps TRBD1 (6 bases). CDR1 is MNHEY and CDR2 is SVGAGI in the germline V gene. The CDR3 has 15 amino acids. Trimming removed 5 bases from V and 6 bases from J, with 16 bases in between. In DNA form, the CDR3 reads TGTGCCAGCAGTCCGGACCGGGACACGTATGAAAAACTGTTTTTT. This translates into CASSPDRDTYEKLFF.

The chain carries TRBV5-1 and TRBJ2-3; TRBD2 matches 10 bases. V lost 3 bases, J lost 7 bases, and 8 bases stayed unmatched. This CDR3 comprises 15 residues. Germline V gene lookup returns CDR1 SGHRS and CDR2 YFSETQ. CDR3 nucleotide sequence: TGCGCCAGCAGCTCGGGTGGGACTAGCGAAAATACGCAGTATTTT. It encodes CASSSGGTSENTQYF.

This clone came up once. The junction departs from germline at one end; a sequencing error may be responsible. The rearrangement uses TRBV7-7 and TRBJ2-7; a weak D match, TRBD2 (6 bases). Germline CDR1 reads SSHAT; CDR2 reads FNYEAQ (reference sequence). This CDR3 comprises 13 residues. The CDR3 bases are TGTGCTAGCAGCTCCATGGGGGGTCGCGAGCAGTACTTC. Its translation is CASSSMGGREQYF.

The rearrangement joins TRBV6-1 to TRBJ2-7; TRBD1 matches 8 bases. Germline V CDR1 and CDR2: MNHNS, SASEGT. Trimming took 0 bases from V and 1 from J; bases not matched to a gene: 2. The CDR3 has 15 amino acids. The CDR3 nucleotides are TGTGCCAGCAGTGAAGCCCAGGGGGCATCCTACGAGCAGTACTTC. Translation gives CASSEAQGASYEQYF.

The chain couples TRBV30 to TRBJ1-1, with D perhaps TRBD1 (6 bases). Germline assignment: CDR1 GTSNPN and CDR2 SVGIG (reference sequence). V shed 5 bases and J shed 10 bases, with 20 bases lying between them. CDR3 size: 13 residues. The CDR3 nucleotides are TGTGCCTGGGGCTGGACAGAAGGAAGGGGAGCTTTCTTT. Protein: CAWGWTEGRGAFF.

V gene TRBV4-1 combines with J gene TRBJ2-5; D perhaps matches TRBD1 (6 bases). CDR3 length: 14 residues. Between the trimmed V and J ends, which lost 3 bases and 4 bases, there was a span of 12 bases. Germline V gives CDR1 MGHRA, CDR2 YSYEKL. The DNA for the CDR3 is TGCGCCAGCAGCCAGTCCCAGGGGAGAGAGACCCAGTACTTC. It specifies CASSQSQGRETQYF.

This clone showed up just a few times. This chain joins TRBV27 and TRBJ2-7; D gene uncertain. The CDR3 is made up of 15 amino acids. V was shortened by 4 bases and J by 5 bases, with 18 bases between the two germline ends. CDR1 is MNHEY and CDR2 is SMNVEV in the germline V gene (reference sequence). The CDR3 is CASSYGPTRRHEQYF. As DNA, the CDR3 is TGTGCCAGCAGTTATGGTCCGACGAGGCGGCACGAGCAGTACTTC.

The J gene is TRBJ2-1, the V gene TRBV19; 15 bases match TRBD2. J was trimmed by 6 bases and V by 8 bases; bases with no gene match: 8. Germline V lookup: CDR1 LNHDA, CDR2 SQIVND (reference sequence). The CDR3 length is 16 residues. CDR3 in amino acids: CASSPSGLAGGNEQFF. The CDR3 nucleotides are TGTGCCAGTTCCCCCTCGGGACTAGCGGGAGGCAATGAGCAGTTCTTC.

The chain links TRBV11-1 to TRBJ2-7; D is perhaps TRBD1 (5 bases). Germline V gene data show CDR1 as SGHAT and CDR2 as FQDESV (reference sequence). V was shortened by 1 base and J by 0 bases, with 7 bases between the two germline ends. The CDR3 loop spans 14 amino acids. CDR3 protein: CASSLGQYSYEQYF. The DNA of the CDR3 is TGTGCCAGCAGCTTAGGACAGTACTCCTACGAGCAGTACTTC.

This CDR3 reads CASSQDQLREGETQYF. The CDR3 nucleotides are TGCGCCAGCAGCCAAGATCAATTGCGGGAGGGTGAGACCCAGTACTTC. The gene calls are TRBV4-1 and TRBJ2-5; 9 bases match TRBD2. V was pared by 0 bases and J by 5 bases, with 7 bases of the junction left unmatched. The germline CDR1 and CDR2 sequences are MGHRA and YSYEKL. The CDR3 is 16 amino acids.

J is TRBJ1-1 and V is TRBV27; D ambiguous. Germline V gene data show CDR1 as MNHEY and CDR2 as SMNVEV (reference sequence). This CDR3 has 13 amino acids. V lost 3 bases and J 1 base, leaving 6 bases between the germline ends. The CDR3 loop reads CASSFAENTEAFF. In DNA, the CDR3 is TGTGCCAGCAGTTTCGCAGAGAACACTGAAGCTTTCTTT.

This sequence joins TRBV29-1 and TRBJ2-2; D perhaps matches TRBD1 (5 bases). The CDR3 has 13 residues. Germline loops: CDR1 SQVTM, CDR2 ANQGSEA. Trimming pared 2 bases from V and 6 bases from J, leaving 10 bases between. CDR3 in amino acids: CSVERGMAGELFF. Written as DNA, the CDR3 is TGCAGCGTTGAAAGGGGAATGGCCGGGGAGCTGTTTTTT.

This clone was counted between two and nine times. The chain links TRBV9 to TRBJ2-1; 9 bases are shared with TRBD2. The CDR3 loop spans 16 amino acids. V was pared by 4 bases and J by 3 bases, with 8 bases of the junction left unmatched. In germline, CDR1 is SGDLS, CDR2 YYNGEE. In nucleotides, the CDR3 is TGTGCCAGCAGCCCGACGCCTAGCGGGGTCTACAATGAGCAGTTCTTC. Amino acids: CASSPTPSGVYNEQFF.